These 27 T cell receptor beta chains were sequenced from one sample in a study of patients and donors after allogeneic stem cell transplantation. A single record per CDR3 protein comes from TCRdb applying MiXCR to the RT-PCR reads. The data show about 410,000 distinct CDR3 sequences, around 16% seen once. The source material was blood, either unsorted or a sorted T cell fraction (not recorded which). The receptors were gathered from a human donor who was either an allogeneic HSCT recipient or a stem cell or donor lymphocyte infusion donor (not recorded which). It is not recorded whose cells these are; they may come from a transplant donor.

At least ten counts were recorded for this clonotype. The V gene is TRBV27, the J gene TRBJ1-3, with D possibly TRBD1 on 5 matching bases. Germline CDR1 and CDR2: MNHEY and SMNVEV (reference sequence). The length of the CDR3 is 17 residues. With 0 bases removed from V and 0 bases from J, the gap between germline ends came to 12 bases. In DNA, the CDR3 is TGTGCCAGCAGTTTATCGATGAACAGGCTCTCTGGAAACACCATATATTTT. This sequence encodes CASSLSMNRLSGNTIYF.

The chain couples TRBV6-5 to TRBJ2-5; no clear D. Germline V gives CDR1 MNHEY, CDR2 SVGAGI. The CDR3 spans 11 residues. Trimming pared 6 bases from V and 5 bases from J, leaving 7 bases between. This CDR3 reads CASRTRETQYF. The CDR3 nucleotides are TGTGCCAGCAGGACGAGGGAGACCCAGTACTTC.

The chain links TRBV7-7 to TRBJ2-1; D is uncertain. Trimming cost V 2 bases and J 3 bases, with 11 bases left between them. Germline V gives CDR1 SSHAT, CDR2 FNYEAQ (reference sequence). The CDR3 extends over 15 amino acids. The CDR3 sequence: CASSLSQGNYNEQFF. In nucleotides, the CDR3 is TGTGCCAGCAGCTTAAGCCAAGGTAACTACAATGAGCAGTTCTTC.

V and J are TRBV6-2 or TRBV6-3 and TRBJ1-1; TRBD1 is a possible D gene (5 bases). Per the germline V gene, CDR1 is MNHEY and CDR2 is SVGEGT. The CDR3 has 16 amino acids. The V gene lost 0 bases and the J gene lost 2 bases, with 13 bases spanning the gap. The CDR3 DNA sequence: TGTGCCAGCAGTTACTCCGGGGCAGTTCCTAACACTGAAGCTTTCTTT. Its translation: CASSYSGAVPNTEAFF.

The chain uses TRBV5-1 and TRBJ2-2; 11 nucleotides match TRBD2. V gave up 2 bases and J gave up 6 bases; unmatched junction bases: 3. The V gene's germline CDR1 is SGHRS and CDR2 YFSETQ. The CDR3 length is 15 residues. CDR3: CASSLLAGVPGELFF. The CDR3 DNA reads as TGCGCCAGCAGCTTACTAGCGGGAGTACCCGGGGAGCTGTTTTTT.

The chain joins TRBV19 to TRBJ2-5; D unclear. Germline loops: CDR1 LNHDA, CDR2 SQIVND (reference sequence). The CDR3 sequence is 13 residues long. V was shortened by 6 bases and J by 0 bases, with 8 bases between the two germline ends. CDR3 protein: CASSRRHQETQYF. The CDR3 DNA reads TGTGCCAGTAGCCGACGGCACCAAGAGACCCAGTACTTC.

This clonotype was detected a few times. The V call is TRBV4-1, the J call TRBJ2-3, with TRBD2 identical over 9 bases. This CDR3 is built from 16 residues. The germline V gene has CDR1 MGHRA and CDR2 YSYEKL. With 4 bases clipped from V and 0 bases from J, the junction kept 5 bases outside the gene matches. As DNA, the CDR3 is TGCGCCAGCAGCCCGTCTAGCGGGACAAGCACAGATACGCAGTATTTT. Translation: CASSPSSGTSTDTQYF.

This clonotype was seen only a few times. The chain links TRBV2 to TRBJ2-7; perhaps TRBD1 as D (5 bases). Germline V gene data show CDR1 as SNHLY and CDR2 as FYNNEI. This CDR3 spans 16 amino acids. V dropped 0 bases and J dropped 2 bases, with 14 bases sitting between them. This chain's CDR3 is CASSEAQARTTYEQYF. CDR3 DNA: TGTGCCAGCAGTGAAGCACAGGCCCGGACCACCTACGAGCAGTACTTC. Complete variable domain (other parts from reference TRBV2 and TRBJ2-7): EPEVTQTPSHQVTQMGQEVILRCVPISNHLYFYWYRQILGQKVEFLVSFYNNEISEKSEIFDDQFSVERPDGSNFTLKIRSTKLEDSAMYFCASSEAQARTTYEQYFGPGTRLTVT.

This clonotype was detected only a few times. The rearrangement uses TRBV5-1 and TRBJ2-1, with TRBD2 matching over 9 bases. Germline V gene lookup returns CDR1 SGHRS and CDR2 YFSETQ. J was trimmed by 9 bases and V by 3 bases; bases with no gene match: 13. The CDR3 covers 16 residues. Here the CDR3 DNA reads TGCGCCAGCAGCTCCGGACAGACTAGCGGACTCATTGAGCAGTTCTTC. Its protein product is CASSSGQTSGLIEQFF. Using reference TRBV5-1 and TRBJ2-1 for the parts outside the CDR3, the full variable domain is KAGVTQTPRYLIKTRGQQVTLSCSPISGHRSVSWYQQTPGQGLQFLFEYFSETQRNKGNFPGRFSGRQFSNSRSEMNVSTLELGDSALYLCASSSGQTSGLIEQFFGPGTRLTVL.

This clonotype was found many times. The J gene is TRBJ2-7, the V gene TRBV12-3 or TRBV12-4; the D gene is possibly TRBD2 (5 bases). Trimming took 3 bases from V and 2 from J, leaving 14 bases between them. This CDR3 comprises 15 residues. CDR3 sequence: CASSFGLSGTYEQYF. CDR3 in DNA: TGTGCCAGCAGTTTCGGACTTTCGGGAACCTACGAGCAGTACTTC.

In its sample, this clonotype was seen a few times. The CDR3 sequence: CASSTGLAGRWPYNEQFF. The CDR3 DNA follows: TGTGCCAGCAGCACCGGACTAGCGGGACGCTGGCCCTACAATGAGCAGTTCTTC. The chain couples TRBV3-1 to TRBJ2-1; TRBD2 agrees at 12 bases. The CDR3 is 18 residues long. After removal of 5 bases from V and 2 bases from J, the junction contained 10 bases not matched to a gene. Germline V gives CDR1 LGHDT, CDR2 YNNKEL (reference sequence).

This clonotype was counted a few times. V gene TRBV6-2 or TRBV6-3 combines with J gene TRBJ1-2; the match to TRBD1 covers 7 bases. The V and J ends lost 7 bases and 5 bases, in that order; junction bases with no gene match: 13. Germline V gene data show CDR1 as MNHEY and CDR2 as SVGEGT. This CDR3 has 15 amino acids. The CDR3 region is CASTAPSTGAYGYTF. The CDR3, as DNA: TGTGCCAGCACCGCACCGTCTACAGGGGCTTATGGCTACACCTTC.

This clonotype was detected a few times. The J gene is TRBJ1-2, the V gene TRBV24-1, with TRBD1 as a possible D gene (5 bases). The CDR3 has 13 amino acids. Trimming removed 4 bases from V and 6 bases from J, with 11 bases in between. Germline CDR1 and CDR2: KGHDR and SFDVKD. The CDR3 DNA reads as TGTGCCACCAGTGACTGGGACGGCGATGGCTACACCTTC. Residues: CATSDWDGDGYTF.

This clonotype was seen many times. The CDR3 DNA reads TGTGCCAGCAGCCAAGGGGGCTACAATGAGCAGTTCTTC. The encoded protein is CASSQGGYNEQFF. V gene TRBV5-6 combines with J gene TRBJ2-1; possible D gene TRBD1, 6 bases. The V gene's germline CDR1 is SGHDT and CDR2 YYEEEE. Trimming left V 4 bases short and J 3 bases short, with 8 bases between. There are 13 residues in the CDR3.

In its sample, this clonotype was seen a few times. The chain is built from TRBV6-1 and TRBJ2-7; D might be TRBD1 (5 bases). The CDR3 is made up of 13 amino acids. CDR1 is MNHNS, CDR2 SASEGT, per germline. V lost 6 bases and J 0 bases, leaving 9 bases between the germline ends. The CDR3 DNA follows: TGTGCCAGCAGAACAGGCGCCTCCTACGAGCAGTACTTC. As protein: CASRTGASYEQYF.

This rearrangement joins TRBV4-2 to TRBJ2-2; 12 bases align to TRBD2. CDR3 length: 17 amino acids. Germline lookup yields CDR1 LGHNA and CDR2 YNFKEQ. V shed 0 bases and J 6 bases; nucleotides not matched to a gene: 5. CDR3: CASSQDRASGRAGELFF. The CDR3 bases are TGTGCCAGCAGCCAAGATAGAGCTAGCGGGAGGGCCGGGGAGCTGTTTTTT.

This clonotype was counted many times. The rearrangement joins TRBV5-1 to TRBJ1-1, with a tentative D call TRBD1 (5 bases). In germline, CDR1 is SGHRS, CDR2 YFSETQ. The ends were cut back, 0 bases at V and 5 bases at J, with 8 bases in the middle. This CDR3 region has 13 residues. The CDR3 coding sequence is TGCGCCAGCAGCTTGGGGGAGGGGACTGAAGCTTTCTTT. It translates to CASSLGEGTEAFF.

This clonotype was counted a few times. The V and J genes are TRBV6-1 and TRBJ2-1; unclear D gene. CDR1 is MNHNS and CDR2 is SASEGT in the germline V gene. Trimming shortened V by 10 bases and J by 15 bases, and 16 bases separated the two germline ends. This CDR3 is built from 10 residues. The CDR3, as DNA: TGTGCCACCGCTAACCACCGGCTGTTCTTC. Translation: CATANHRLFF.

This sequence joins TRBV20-1 and TRBJ2-1, with D possibly matching TRBD1 (6 bases). The germline gives CDR1 DFQATT, CDR2 SNEGSKA (reference sequence). Trimming took off 3 bases at V and 2 bases at J, with 20 bases between the two ends. The CDR3 is made up of 17 amino acids. The CDR3 spells CSARGPSDRYPYNEQFF. The DNA for the CDR3 is TGCAGTGCTAGGGGACCCTCAGACAGGTACCCCTACAATGAGCAGTTCTTC.

The chain recombines TRBV24-1 with TRBJ2-7; no firm D call. Germline V gene lookup returns CDR1 KGHDR and CDR2 SFDVKD. Trimming took off 3 bases at V and 4 bases at J, with 12 bases between the two ends. CDR3 length: 14 amino acids. The CDR3 here is CATSDAQSPYEQYF. CDR3 nucleotide sequence: TGTGCCACCAGTGATGCCCAATCACCTTACGAGCAGTACTTC.

The J gene is TRBJ2-2, the V gene TRBV19; TRBD2 aligns across 15 bases. The CDR3 length is 16 residues. V lost 7 bases and J lost 6; bases outside the gene matches: 6. CDR1 and CDR2 from the germline V gene are LNHDA and SQIVND (reference sequence). CDR3 DNA sequence: TGTGCCAGTACCGCCTGGACTAGCGGGAGGGCCGGGGAGCTGTTTTTT. This codes for CASTAWTSGRAGELFF.

The chain combines TRBV2 with TRBJ2-1; no clear D gene. Germline lookup yields CDR1 SNHLY and CDR2 FYNNEI. The CDR3 consists of 12 residues. V shed 6 bases and J shed 6 bases, with 9 bases lying between them. CDR3 in amino acids: CASSDDRNEQFF. The CDR3 nucleotides are TGTGCCAGCAGCGACGACCGCAATGAGCAGTTCTTC.

This clonotype was seen repeatedly, ten times or more. V is TRBV7-3 and J is TRBJ2-3, with D tentatively TRBD2 (6 bases). V gave up 4 bases and J gave up 2 bases, with 13 bases separating them. CDR3 length equals 15 residues. The germline V gene encodes CDR1 SGHTA and CDR2 FQGTGA. The CDR3 reads CASSSTGVYTDTQYF. The CDR3 DNA reads TGTGCCAGCAGCTCGACGGGGGTTTACACAGATACGCAGTATTTT.

The chain carries TRBV5-1 and TRBJ2-2; 7 bases map to TRBD2. V lost 0 bases and J lost 7; bases outside the gene matches: 3. In germline, CDR1 is SGHRS, CDR2 YFSETQ. The CDR3 is 14 residues long. DNA for the CDR3: TGCGCCAGCAGCTTGGCCGGGAGGAGCGGGGAGCTGTTTTTT. This codes for CASSLAGRSGELFF.

This clonotype has just a few counts. A read error may produce the germline difference seen at one junction end. The chain joins TRBV6-1 to TRBJ2-2; tentatively, D is TRBD1 or TRBD2 (5 bases each). The germline CDR1 and CDR2 sequences are MNHNS and SASEGT. The CDR3 spans 15 residues. CDR3 loop: CASSEVGTSTGELFF. The CDR3 bases are TGTGCCAGCAGCGAAGTCGGGACCTCCACCGGGGAGCTGTTTTTT.

This clonotype appeared a few times. This chain uses TRBV18 with TRBJ1-1, with 7 bases fitting TRBD1. The CDR3 covers 16 residues. V was pared by 1 base and J by 0 bases, with 5 bases of the junction left unmatched. Germline V gene data show CDR1 as KGHSH and CDR2 as LQKENI. For the CDR3, the DNA is TGTGCCAGCTCACCACGCGCGACAGGGTTGAACACTGAAGCTTTCTTT. Its translation: CASSPRATGLNTEAFF. Filled out from reference TRBV18 and TRBJ1-1, the complete variable domain reads NAGVMQNPRHLVRRRGQEARLRCSPMKGHSHVYWYRQLPEEGLKFMVYLQKENIIDESGMPKERFSAEFPKEGPSILRIQQVVRGDSAAYFCASSPRATGLNTEAFFGQGTRLTVV.

This chain uses TRBV9 with TRBJ2-4; 8 bases agree with TRBD2. The CDR3 contains 15 residues. J was trimmed by 8 bases and V by 8 bases; bases with no gene match: 15. CDR1 is SGDLS, CDR2 YYNGEE, per germline. CDR3 region: CASGLSGSGLDIQYF. The CDR3 nucleotides read TGTGCCAGTGGACTCAGCGGGAGTGGCTTGGACATTCAGTACTTC.